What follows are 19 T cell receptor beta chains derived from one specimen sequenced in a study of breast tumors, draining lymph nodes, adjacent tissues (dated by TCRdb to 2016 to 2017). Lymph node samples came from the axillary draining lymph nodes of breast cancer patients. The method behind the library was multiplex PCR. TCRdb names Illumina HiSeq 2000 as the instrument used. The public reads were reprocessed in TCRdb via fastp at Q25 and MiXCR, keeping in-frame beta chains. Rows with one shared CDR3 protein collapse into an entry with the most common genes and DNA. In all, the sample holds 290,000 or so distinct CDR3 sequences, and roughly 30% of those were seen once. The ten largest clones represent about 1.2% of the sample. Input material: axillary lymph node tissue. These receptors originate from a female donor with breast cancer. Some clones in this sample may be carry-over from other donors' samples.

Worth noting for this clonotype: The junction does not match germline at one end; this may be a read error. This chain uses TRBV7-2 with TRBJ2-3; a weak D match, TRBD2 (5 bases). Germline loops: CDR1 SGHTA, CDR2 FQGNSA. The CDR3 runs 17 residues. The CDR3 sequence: CASSLARLARSTYTQYF. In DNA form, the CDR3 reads TGTGCCAGCAGCTTAGCACGGCTAGCACGGAGCACATATACGCAGTATTTT.

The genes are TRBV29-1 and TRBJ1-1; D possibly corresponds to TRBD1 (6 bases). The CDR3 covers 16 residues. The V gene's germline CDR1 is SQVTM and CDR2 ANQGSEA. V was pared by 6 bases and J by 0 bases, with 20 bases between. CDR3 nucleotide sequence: TGCAGCGTAAGGGTGGGGGCCTTTTTAATGAACACTGAAGCTTTCTTT. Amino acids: CSVRVGAFLMNTEAFF. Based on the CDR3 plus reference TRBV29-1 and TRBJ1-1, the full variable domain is SAVISQKPSRDICQRGTSLTIQCQVDSQVTMMFWYRQQPGQSLTLIATANQGSEATYESGFVIDKFPISRPNLTFSTLTVSNMSPEDSSIYLCSVRVGAFLMNTEAFFGQGTRLTVV.

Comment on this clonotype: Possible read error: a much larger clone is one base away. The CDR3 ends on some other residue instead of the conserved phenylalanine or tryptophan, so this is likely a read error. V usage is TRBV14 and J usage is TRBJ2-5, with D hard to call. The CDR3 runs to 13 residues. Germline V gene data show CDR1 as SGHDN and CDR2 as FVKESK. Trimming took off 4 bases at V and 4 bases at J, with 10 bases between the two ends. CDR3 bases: TGTGCCAGCAGCCCACTGCGCCTAGAGACCCAGTACTCC. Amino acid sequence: CASSPLRLETQYS.

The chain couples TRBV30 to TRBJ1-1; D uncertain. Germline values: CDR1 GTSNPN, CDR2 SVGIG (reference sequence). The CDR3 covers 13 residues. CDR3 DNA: TGTGCTGGAGCCCGGGTGACGAACACTGAAGCTTTCTTT. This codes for CAGARVTNTEAFF. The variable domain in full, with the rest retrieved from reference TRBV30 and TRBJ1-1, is SQTIHQWPATLVQPVGSPLSLECTVEGTSNPNLYWYRQAAGRGLQLLFYSVGIGQISSEVPQNLSASRPQDRQFILSSKKLLLSDSGFYLCAGARVTNTEAFFGQGTRLTVV.

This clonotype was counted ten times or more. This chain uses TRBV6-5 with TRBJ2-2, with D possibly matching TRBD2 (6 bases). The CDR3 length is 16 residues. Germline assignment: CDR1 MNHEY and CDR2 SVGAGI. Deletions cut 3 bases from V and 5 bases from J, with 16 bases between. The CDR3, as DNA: TGTGCCAGCAGTTATGGTACGGGAGTAGGGACCGGGGAGCTGTTTTTT. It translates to CASSYGTGVGTGELFF.

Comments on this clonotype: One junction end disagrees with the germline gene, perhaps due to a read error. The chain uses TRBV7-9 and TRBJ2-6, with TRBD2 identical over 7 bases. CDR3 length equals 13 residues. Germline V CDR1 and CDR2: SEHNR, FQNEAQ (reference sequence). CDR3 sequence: CASSPGRGRTEAF. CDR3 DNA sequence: TGTGCCAGCAGCCCGGGGAGGGGACGCACTGAAGCTTTC. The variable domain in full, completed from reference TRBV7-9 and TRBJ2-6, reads DTGVSQNPRHKITKRGQNVTFRCDPISEHNRLYWYRQTLGQGPEFLTYFQNEAQLEKSRLLSDRFSAERPKGSFSTLEIQRTEQGDSAMYLCASSPGRGRTEAFGAGSRLTVL.

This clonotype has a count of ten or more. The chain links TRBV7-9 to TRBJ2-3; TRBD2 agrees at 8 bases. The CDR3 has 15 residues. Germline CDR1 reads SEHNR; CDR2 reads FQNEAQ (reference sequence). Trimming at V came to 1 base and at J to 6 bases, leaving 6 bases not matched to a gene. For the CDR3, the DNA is TGTGCCAGCAGCTTAGGAGCGGGAGTCTTGGATACGCAGTATTTT. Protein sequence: CASSLGAGVLDTQYF.

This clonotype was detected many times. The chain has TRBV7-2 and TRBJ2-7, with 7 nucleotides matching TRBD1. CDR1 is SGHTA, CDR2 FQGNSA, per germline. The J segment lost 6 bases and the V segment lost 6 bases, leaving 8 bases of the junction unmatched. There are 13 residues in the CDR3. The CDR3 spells CASSSSQGREQYF. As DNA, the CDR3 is TGTGCCAGCAGTTCATCACAGGGGCGCGAGCAGTACTTC.

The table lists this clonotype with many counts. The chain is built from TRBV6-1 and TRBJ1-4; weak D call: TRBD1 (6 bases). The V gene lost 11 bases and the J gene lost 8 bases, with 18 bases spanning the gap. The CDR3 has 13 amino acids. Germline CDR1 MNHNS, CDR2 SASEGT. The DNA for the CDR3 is TGTGCCTCCTCCCGGGGGGCGCGGGAAAAACTGTTTTTT. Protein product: CASSRGAREKLFF.

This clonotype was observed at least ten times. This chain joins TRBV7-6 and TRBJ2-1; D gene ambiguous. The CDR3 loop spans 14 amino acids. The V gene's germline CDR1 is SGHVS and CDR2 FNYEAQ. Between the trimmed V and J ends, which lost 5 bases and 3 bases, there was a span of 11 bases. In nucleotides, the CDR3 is TGTGCCAGCAGCAGTGGGCTTGTCTACAATGAGCAGTTCTTC. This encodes CASSSGLVYNEQFF.

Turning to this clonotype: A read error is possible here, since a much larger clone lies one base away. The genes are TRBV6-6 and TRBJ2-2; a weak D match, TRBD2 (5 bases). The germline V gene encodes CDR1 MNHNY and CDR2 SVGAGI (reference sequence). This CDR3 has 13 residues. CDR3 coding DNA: TGTGCCACCCTAGAAGCGAACACCGGGGAGCGGTTTTTT. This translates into CATLEANTGERFF.

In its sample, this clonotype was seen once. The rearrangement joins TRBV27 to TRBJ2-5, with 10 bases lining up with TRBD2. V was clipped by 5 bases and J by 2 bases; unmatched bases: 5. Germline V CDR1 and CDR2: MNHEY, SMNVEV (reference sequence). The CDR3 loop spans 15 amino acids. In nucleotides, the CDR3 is TGTGCCAGCAGTCGACCAGCGGGAGGGCAAGAGACCCAGTACTTC. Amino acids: CASSRPAGGQETQYF.

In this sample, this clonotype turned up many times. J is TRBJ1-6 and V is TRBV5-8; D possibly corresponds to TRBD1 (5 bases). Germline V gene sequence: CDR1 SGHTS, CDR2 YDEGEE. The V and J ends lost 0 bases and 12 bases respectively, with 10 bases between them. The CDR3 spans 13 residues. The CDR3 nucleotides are TGTGCCAGCAGCTTGGCGTCAGGGCTACCCCTCCACTTT. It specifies CASSLASGLPLHF.

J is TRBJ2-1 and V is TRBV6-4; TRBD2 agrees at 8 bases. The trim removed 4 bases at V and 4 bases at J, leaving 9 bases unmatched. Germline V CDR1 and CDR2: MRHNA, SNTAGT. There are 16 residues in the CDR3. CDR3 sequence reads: CASSATSGSLYNEQFF. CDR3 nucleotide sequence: TGTGCCAGCAGTGCCACCAGCGGGAGTCTGTACAATGAGCAGTTCTTC.

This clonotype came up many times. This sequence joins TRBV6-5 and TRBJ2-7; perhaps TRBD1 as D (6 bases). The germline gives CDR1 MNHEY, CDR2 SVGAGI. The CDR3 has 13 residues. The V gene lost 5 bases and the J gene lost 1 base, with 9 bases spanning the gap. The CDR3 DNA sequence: TGTGCCAGCAGTGGGGGCCCTTCCTACGAGCAGTACTTC. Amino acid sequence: CASSGGPSYEQYF.

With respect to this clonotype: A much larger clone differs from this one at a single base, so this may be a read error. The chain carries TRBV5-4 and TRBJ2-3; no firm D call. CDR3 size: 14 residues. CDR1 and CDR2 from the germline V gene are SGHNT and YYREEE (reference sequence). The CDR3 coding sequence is TGTGCCAGCAGCTTGTGGGCAAGCACAGATGCGCAGTATTTT. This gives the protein CASSLWASTDAQYF.

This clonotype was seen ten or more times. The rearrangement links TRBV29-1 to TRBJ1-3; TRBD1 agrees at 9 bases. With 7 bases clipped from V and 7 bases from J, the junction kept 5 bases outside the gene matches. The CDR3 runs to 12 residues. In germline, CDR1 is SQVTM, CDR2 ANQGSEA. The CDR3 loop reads CSAGQGSNTIYF. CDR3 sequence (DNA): TGCAGCGCCGGACAGGGGTCGAACACCATATATTTT.

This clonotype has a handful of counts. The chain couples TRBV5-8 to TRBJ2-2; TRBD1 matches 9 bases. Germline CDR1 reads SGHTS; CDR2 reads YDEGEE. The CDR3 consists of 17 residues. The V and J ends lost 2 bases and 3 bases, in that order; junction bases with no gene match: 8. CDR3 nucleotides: TGTGCCAGCAGCTTACCAGGACAGGGGAAGGACACCGGGGAGCTGTTTTTT. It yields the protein CASSLPGQGKDTGELFF.

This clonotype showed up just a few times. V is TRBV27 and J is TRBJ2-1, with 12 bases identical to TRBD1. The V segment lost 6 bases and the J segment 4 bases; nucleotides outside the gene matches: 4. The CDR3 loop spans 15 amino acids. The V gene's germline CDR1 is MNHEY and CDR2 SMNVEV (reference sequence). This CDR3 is CASRGTGGAYNEQFF. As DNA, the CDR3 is TGTGCCAGCAGGGGGACAGGGGGCGCGTACAATGAGCAGTTCTTC.